The 17 T cell receptor beta chains reported below all come from one sample, sequenced in a study of control samples from healthy donors and cancer patients. The data were produced by immunoSEQ multiplex PCR, yet TCRdb's version contains in-frame clones alone and is incomplete. The table shows tens of thousands of clones, with roughly nine tenths occurring only once. Source material: PBMCs. The receptors originated from a man in his thirties or forties with colorectal cancer.

The rearrangement joins TRBV10-3 to TRBJ1-5; 8 bases match TRBD1. Germline values: CDR1 ENHRY, CDR2 SYGVKD. The CDR3 has 15 amino acids. The V and J ends lost 11 bases and 0 bases, in that order; junction bases with no gene match: 9. The CDR3 sequence is CADARTGNSNQPQHF. The CDR3 nucleotides are TGTGCCGACGCGAGGACAGGGAATAGCAATCAGCCCCAGCATTTT.

The chain carries TRBV7-2 and TRBJ1-1; no clear D gene. The CDR3 loop spans 14 amino acids. Germline lookup yields CDR1 SGHTA and CDR2 FQGNSA. Trimming took 2 bases from V and 0 from J, leaving 7 bases between them. The CDR3 protein is CASSLQVVNTEAFF. CDR3 nucleotide sequence: TGTGCCAGCAGCTTACAGGTAGTGAACACTGAAGCTTTCTTT. Full variable domain (rest looked up from reference TRBV7-2 and TRBJ1-1): GAGVSQSPSNKVTEKGKDVELRCDPISGHTALYWYRQSLGQGLEFLIYFQGNSAPDKSGLPSDRFSAERTGGSVSTLTIQRTQQEDSAVYLCASSLQVVNTEAFFGQGTRLTVV.

The rearrangement links TRBV27 to TRBJ2-7, with TRBD1 matching over 10 bases. This CDR3 is 15 amino acids long. Trimming took 2 bases from V and 3 from J; bases not matched to a gene: 4. The germline CDR1 and CDR2 sequences are MNHEY and SMNVEV (reference sequence). The chain's CDR3 is CASSLKTGGFYEQYF. CDR3 sequence (DNA): TGTGCCAGCAGTTTAAAGACAGGGGGCTTCTACGAGCAGTACTTC.

This clone was seen only once. The chain carries TRBV25-1 and TRBJ2-3, with D hard to call. Trimming removed 3 bases from V and 3 bases from J, with 13 bases in between. The CDR3 length is 15 residues. Germline V CDR1 and CDR2: MGHDK, SYGVNS. The CDR3 spells CASSDTWWGTDTQYF. The CDR3 region has the DNA TGTGCCAGCAGTGATACATGGTGGGGAACAGATACGCAGTATTTT. Full variable domain (remainder filled in from reference TRBV25-1 and TRBJ2-3): EADIYQTPRYLVIGTGKKITLECSQTMGHDKMYWYQQDPGMELHLIHYSYGVNSTEKGDLSSESTVSRIRTEHFPLTLESARPSHTSQYLCASSDTWWGTDTQYFGPGTRLTVL.

The J gene is TRBJ2-3, the V gene TRBV5-1, with 10 bases matching TRBD1. This CDR3 spans 15 amino acids. Germline V gives CDR1 SGHRS, CDR2 YFSETQ. Trimming took 0 bases from V and 11 from J; bases not matched to a gene: 9. The CDR3 loop reads CASSLVSGQGIGQYF. The CDR3 DNA sequence: TGCGCCAGCAGCTTGGTTTCGGGACAGGGGATTGGGCAGTATTTT.

This chain joins TRBV15 and TRBJ1-4; TRBD1 might be the D (6 bases). This CDR3 has 16 amino acids. The V and J ends lost 3 bases and 0 bases respectively, with 11 bases between them. Germline V CDR1 and CDR2: LNHNV, YYDKDF (reference sequence). CDR3 nucleotides: TGTGCCACCAGCAGGTCGGACAGTGCAACTAATGAAAAACTGTTTTTT. Translating gives CATSRSDSATNEKLFF. Supplemented by reference TRBV15 and TRBJ1-4, the full variable domain reads DAMVIQNPRYQVTQFGKPVTLSCSQTLNHNVMYWYQQKSSQAPKLLFHYYDKDFNNEADTPDNFQSRRPNTSFCFLDIRSPGLGDTAMYLCATSRSDSATNEKLFFGSGTQLSVL.

The chain uses TRBV6-2 or TRBV6-3 and TRBJ1-1; D unresolved. This CDR3 is 11 amino acids long. CDR1 is MNHEY, CDR2 SVGEGT, per germline. Trimming left V 2 bases short and J 3 bases short, with 1 base between. CDR3 DNA sequence: TGTGCCAGCAGTTACGACACTGAAGCTTTCTTT. Translated: CASSYDTEAFF.

This sequence joins TRBV19 and TRBJ1-2; 10 positions match TRBD1. The CDR3 runs 15 residues. Germline V lookup: CDR1 LNHDA, CDR2 SQIVND (reference sequence). The ends lost 8 bases at V and 2 bases at J; junction bases unmatched: 8. The CDR3 region is CASRDWTGGNYGYTF. CDR3 bases: TGTGCCAGTCGTGATTGGACAGGGGGGAACTATGGCTACACCTTC.

This chain uses TRBV6-4 with TRBJ2-6, with no clear D. The CDR3 has 18 residues. V lost 5 bases and J lost 2, with 19 bases in between. Per germline, CDR1 MRHNA and CDR2 SNTAGT. In DNA, the CDR3 is TGTGCCAGCAGTTCGGGCGACACTTATGGGGCTGGGGCCAACGTCCTGACTTTC. Its protein is CASSSGDTYGAGANVLTF.

This chain links TRBV7-9 with TRBJ1-2; the D is unclear. Per germline, CDR1 SEHNR and CDR2 FQNEAQ (reference sequence). V gave up 1 base and J gave up 4 bases, with 13 bases separating them. This CDR3 comprises 15 residues. CDR3 region: CASSLERQEGYGYTF. In DNA form, the CDR3 reads TGTGCCAGCAGCTTAGAACGTCAAGAGGGCTATGGCTACACCTTC.

This chain connects TRBV11-2 to TRBJ1-3, with unresolved D. Germline lookup yields CDR1 SGHAT and CDR2 FQNNGV. CDR3 length: 14 residues. Trimming stripped 0 bases from V and 1 base from J, with 4 bases between. The CDR3 DNA follows: TGTGCCAGCAGCTTAGATCTGTCTGGAAACACCATATATTTT. The encoded protein is CASSLDLSGNTIYF.

This clone has only one observation. The CDR3 nucleotides read TGCGCCAGCAGCTCTCCCGCCGGGGAGCTGTTTTTT. Translating gives CASSSPAGELFF. The chain carries TRBV5-1 and TRBJ2-2; D is ambiguous. Trimming stripped 3 bases from V and 6 bases from J, with 6 bases between. The CDR3 runs 12 residues. Germline CDR1 SGHRS, CDR2 YFSETQ.

The V call is TRBV18, the J call TRBJ2-1; 9 bases are a match to TRBD1. This CDR3 contains 14 residues. Germline-derived CDR1 and CDR2 are KGHSH and LQKENI. Losses at the gene ends were 5 bases for V and 8 bases for J; bases not matched to a gene: 7. The DNA for the CDR3 is TGTGCCAGCTCAGAGACAGGGGGAGGCCATGAGCAGTTCTTC. This sequence encodes CASSETGGGHEQFF.

The chain uses TRBV6-1 and TRBJ1-4; 7 bases fit TRBD1. Trimming at V came to 2 bases and at J to 4 bases, leaving 16 bases not matched to a gene. The CDR3 length is 19 residues. CDR1 and CDR2 (germline): MNHNS, SASEGT. The CDR3 loop reads CASSERFFPRGRGNEKLFF. The CDR3 DNA sequence: TGTGCCAGCAGTGAAAGATTTTTCCCCAGGGGGAGGGGTAATGAAAAACTGTTTTTT.

This clone appeared a single time. The rearrangement joins TRBV6-5 to TRBJ2-7; either TRBD1 or TRBD2 may supply D (5 bases each). CDR3 length: 14 residues. V was pared by 6 bases and J by 0 bases, with 12 bases between. CDR1 is MNHEY and CDR2 is SVGAGI in the germline V gene. The CDR3 region is CASRDEGLSYEQYF. The CDR3 bases are TGTGCCAGCAGGGATGAGGGGCTCTCCTACGAGCAGTACTTC.

The rearrangement joins TRBV11-2 to TRBJ2-1; 8 positions match TRBD2. The junction had 13 bases not matched to a gene; V was cut back by 5 bases and J by 10 bases. CDR1 and CDR2 (germline): SGHAT, FQNNGV. This CDR3 is built from 15 residues. The CDR3 spells CASSPPGLGAREQFF. CDR3 in DNA: TGTGCCAGCAGCCCGCCGGGACTAGGGGCGCGGGAGCAGTTCTTC.

The rearrangement joins TRBV6-6 to TRBJ2-3, with D perhaps being TRBD1 or TRBD2 (5 bases each). Between the trimmed V and J ends, which lost 3 bases and 6 bases, there was a span of 16 bases. CDR3 length: 15 residues. Germline CDR1 reads MNHNY; CDR2 reads SVGAGI (reference sequence). The CDR3 DNA is TGTGCCAGCAGTTATGAAGGTAGTTGGGGGGATACGCAGTATTTT. Translating it yields CASSYEGSWGDTQYF.